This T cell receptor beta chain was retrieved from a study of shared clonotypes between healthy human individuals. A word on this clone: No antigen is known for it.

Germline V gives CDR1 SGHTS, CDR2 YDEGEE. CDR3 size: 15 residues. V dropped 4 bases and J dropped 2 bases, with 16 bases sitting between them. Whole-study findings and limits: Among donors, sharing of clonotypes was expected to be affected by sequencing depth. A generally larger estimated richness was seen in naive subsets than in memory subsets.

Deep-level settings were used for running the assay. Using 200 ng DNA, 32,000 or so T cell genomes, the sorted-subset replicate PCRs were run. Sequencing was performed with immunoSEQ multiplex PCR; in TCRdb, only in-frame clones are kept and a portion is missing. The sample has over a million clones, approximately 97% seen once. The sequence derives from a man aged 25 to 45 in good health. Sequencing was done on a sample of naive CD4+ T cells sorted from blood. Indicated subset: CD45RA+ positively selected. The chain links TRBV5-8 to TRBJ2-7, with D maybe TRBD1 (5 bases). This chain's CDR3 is CASSATAIKAYEQYF. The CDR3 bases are TGTGCCAGCAGCGCGACAGCAATTAAGGCCTACGAGCAGTACTTC.